This T cell receptor (beta chain) was retrieved from a study of vaccination and CD4 T cells after COVID-19. Overall study: The peptides that stimulated the cells were overlapping spike peptides from SARS-CoV-2, HCoV-NL63, HCoV-OC43 and HCoV-229E.

The treatment denotes: roughly 10-day PBMC culture with coronavirus spike peptide pools or control peptides (ViraFEST assay). Study results and caveats: Reactive clonotype counts went from median about 20 after infection to a few dozen after vaccination, nonsignificantly.

At the Johns Hopkins FTIC core, DNA taken from cultured CD4+ T cells was sequenced by way of the Oncomine TCR Beta short-read assay. TCRdb re-called the PCR reads with MiXCR, one entry per CDR3 protein. The sample includes thousands of distinct CDR3 sequences, just under 50% seen only once; the top ten take roughly 20%. On this clonotype: The antigen is not known.

The sequenced sample consisted of CD4+ T cells from blood, cultured in vitro. This clonotype was sampled from a human donor who had recovered from COVID-19.

The CDR3 bases are TGTGCCAGCAGCCCGGCTGGGTCTAGAGACGGCTCCTACAATGAGCAGTTCTTC. The encoded protein is CASSPAGSRDGSYNEQFF. The rearrangement joins TRBV11-2 to TRBJ2-1; D not certain. Trimming removed 5 bases from V and 0 bases from J, with 20 bases in between. The germline V gene encodes CDR1 SGHAT and CDR2 FQNNGV. This CDR3 is 18 amino acids long.